This T cell receptor beta chain was documented in a study of blood T cell repertoires in COVID-19. In the study overall: Acute and convalescent COVID-19 specimens originated in the United States, Italy and Spain. Nucleic acid was either cDNA or gDNA, and it came from T cells, B-cell-depleted T cells, or PBMCs.

J was trimmed by 6 bases and V by 0 bases; bases with no gene match: 2. The CDR3 extends over 14 amino acids. The germline V gene encodes CDR1 MNHNS and CDR2 SASEGT. Authors' methods: For nucleated cells, counts were estimated from reference gene primer amplification. Sequencing was performed with immunoSEQ multiplex PCR; in TCRdb, only in-frame clones are kept and a portion is missing. The D gene and trimming were derived from the DNA, and the V and J assignments and clone size from that table. The table lists about 37,000 clones, around 92% of them singletons, with 4.5% to 7% in the top ten. The sequenced material came from peripheral blood. J is TRBJ1-5 and V is TRBV6-1; 7 bases line up with TRBD1. This TCR derives from a woman at least 80 years old with acute or convalescent COVID-19. The CDR3 loop reads CASSEAGGGQPQHF. The CDR3 bases are TGTGCCAGCAGTGAAGCAGGGGGCGGTCAGCCCCAGCATTTT.